This passage covers 17 T cell receptor beta chains from one sample sequenced in a study of T-cell memory formation after mild COVID-19. TCRdb itself ran the 5' RACE reads through MiXCR, one entry per CDR3 protein. The table includes under 250,000 distinct CDR3 sequences, approximately 15% detected once. Input material: PBMCs or a T cell subset sorted from them (not recorded which). The receptors here all came from an adult woman who had mild COVID-19 (a few samples of this study predate the infection). Cell type and time point are not known.

This clonotype has a handful of counts. The genes are TRBV5-1 and TRBJ2-5; no clear D gene. In germline, CDR1 is SGHRS, CDR2 YFSETQ. CDR3 length: 12 amino acids. V gave up 9 bases and J gave up 2 bases, with 11 bases separating them. For the CDR3, the DNA is TGCGCCACCAGGACGGATCAAGAGACCCAGTACTTC. Its protein product is CATRTDQETQYF.

This chain links TRBV30 with TRBJ1-1; no clear D gene. Trimming cost V 1 base and J 1 base, with 10 bases left between them. Germline V gene lookup returns CDR1 GTSNPN and CDR2 SVGIG (reference sequence). The CDR3 is 14 amino acids. CDR3 in amino acids: CAWSEGGWNTEAFF. The CDR3 DNA is TGTGCCTGGAGTGAGGGAGGCTGGAACACTGAAGCTTTCTTT.

This clonotype was recorded a few times. The V gene is TRBV12-3 or TRBV12-4, the J gene TRBJ1-2; a possible D gene is TRBD1 (6 bases). The V and J ends lost 3 bases and 2 bases respectively, with 13 bases between them. The CDR3 is made up of 15 amino acids. CDR3 loop: CASSLGRGRNYGYTF. The CDR3 coding sequence is TGTGCCAGCAGTTTGGGCAGGGGACGAAACTATGGCTACACCTTC.

This clonotype was counted once. The chain uses TRBV5-1 and TRBJ1-2, with 7 bases fitting TRBD1. Germline CDR1 reads SGHRS; CDR2 reads YFSETQ. J gave up 8 bases and V 0 bases, and 7 bases lay outside the gene matches. This CDR3 is 14 amino acids long. CDR3 nucleotides: TGCGCCAGCAGCTTGGGGGACAGAGATGGAGGCTACACCTTC. It codes for CASSLGDRDGGYTF.

The V gene is TRBV6-5, the J gene TRBJ2-7; 13 bases map to TRBD2. The junction had 9 bases not matched to a gene; V was cut back by 6 bases and J by 7 bases. Germline-derived CDR1 and CDR2 are MNHEY and SVGAGI. The CDR3 consists of 15 residues. CDR3 loop: CASSLLAGGRREQYF. As DNA, the CDR3 is TGTGCCAGCAGCTTACTAGCGGGGGGGCGAAGGGAGCAGTACTTC.

This clonotype has a handful of counts. The chain links TRBV12-3 or TRBV12-4 to TRBJ2-7, with 12 bases aligning to TRBD2. The ends lost 5 bases at V and 2 bases at J; junction bases unmatched: 16. The length of the CDR3 is 19 residues. The CDR3 protein is CASSPPPLLAGGETYEQYF. The CDR3 DNA reads TGTGCCAGCAGTCCTCCCCCGCTGCTAGCGGGAGGGGAAACCTACGAGCAGTACTTC.

This clonotype was seen more than once but under ten times. This sequence joins TRBV7-2 and TRBJ1-4; maybe TRBD1 (5 bases). V dropped 1 base and J dropped 3 bases, with 9 bases sitting between them. Germline loops: CDR1 SGHTA, CDR2 FQGNSA. The CDR3 totals 15 residues. CDR3 sequence (DNA): TGTGCCAGCAGCTTAGATCCGGGGCCTAATGAAAAACTGTTTTTT. It specifies CASSLDPGPNEKLFF.

This clonotype appeared a few times. This sequence joins TRBV3-1 and TRBJ2-1, with D perhaps matching TRBD2 (5 bases). Trimming left V 0 bases short and J 9 bases short, with 9 bases between. Germline CDR1 LGHDT, CDR2 YNNKEL (reference sequence). The CDR3 loop spans 13 amino acids. CDR3: CASSQDRRSEQFF. The CDR3 DNA is TGTGCCAGCAGCCAAGATCGGAGGTCTGAGCAGTTCTTC.

This clonotype showed up many times. The genes are TRBV5-1 and TRBJ2-1, with 9 nucleotides matching TRBD2. Looked up from germline, CDR1 is SGHRS and CDR2 is YFSETQ. CDR3 length equals 16 residues. V was pared by 0 bases and J by 8 bases, with 9 bases of the junction left unmatched. The CDR3 nucleotides are TGCGCCAGCAGCTTGGCCCAGCGGGGGGCCGGGGATGAGCAGTTCTTC. Amino acids: CASSLAQRGAGDEQFF.

The chain is built from TRBV18 and TRBJ2-7, with 9 bases that match TRBD1. The V gene end was trimmed by 0 bases and the J gene end by 7 bases; junction bases not matched to a gene: 4. From germline, CDR1 is KGHSH and CDR2 LQKENI. The CDR3 has 14 residues. Here the CDR3 reads CASSPPGTGLEQYF. CDR3 DNA: TGTGCCAGCTCACCACCGGGGACAGGGTTAGAGCAGTACTTC.

The V gene is TRBV4-1, the J gene TRBJ2-3; 12 bases line up with TRBD2. Trimming at V came to 1 base and at J to 3 bases, leaving 8 bases not matched to a gene. The germline V gene encodes CDR1 MGHRA and CDR2 YSYEKL. The CDR3 has 18 amino acids. The CDR3, as DNA: TGCGCCAGCAGCCAAGCTAGCGGGAGGGCCGTCATAACAGATACGCAGTATTTT. Translation: CASSQASGRAVITDTQYF.

This clonotype rates as medium-sized (0.01 to 0.1%). J is TRBJ1-1 and V is TRBV7-2, with a weak D call TRBD1 (5 bases). V lost 4 bases, J lost 0 bases, and 12 bases lay in between. Germline CDR1 is SGHTA and CDR2 is FQGNSA. CDR3 size: 15 residues. As DNA, the CDR3 is TGTGCCAGCAGCTCTAACAGGTTAATGAACACTGAAGCTTTCTTT. Its translation is CASSSNRLMNTEAFF.

This chain links TRBV6-5 with TRBJ2-2; 8 positions agree with TRBD1. The V segment lost 0 bases and the J segment 10 bases; nucleotides outside the gene matches: 4. The germline V gene encodes CDR1 MNHEY and CDR2 SVGAGI. CDR3 length: 14 residues. CDR3 coding DNA: TGTGCCAGCAGTTACTCCCGCAGGGGGCAGGAGCTGTTTTTT. This sequence encodes CASSYSRRGQELFF.

This clonotype was recorded at least ten times. The chain links TRBV7-8 to TRBJ1-1; D remains unclear. The CDR3 length is 18 residues. CDR1 and CDR2 from the germline V gene are SGHVS and FQNEAQ. V lost 5 bases to trimming and J lost 5 bases, with 27 bases between them. Here the CDR3 reads CASSDHARSTSGRTEAFF. In DNA form, the CDR3 reads TGTGCCAGCAGCGACCATGCTCGGTCTACATCCGGTCGGACTGAAGCTTTCTTT.

The chain joins TRBV5-1 to TRBJ1-2; D uncertain. CDR1 SGHRS and CDR2 YFSETQ come from the germline V gene. Trimming cost V 2 bases and J 13 bases, with 21 bases left between them. CDR3 size: 14 residues. CDR3 nucleotide sequence: TGCGCCAGCAGCTTCGCGCGAAGCTCGGGTTTTGCCACCTTC. This translates into CASSFARSSGFATF.

This clonotype was counted only a few times. The chain combines TRBV5-1 with TRBJ2-3, with D unclear. Trimming pared 5 bases from V and 0 bases from J, leaving 16 bases between. CDR1 is SGHRS and CDR2 is YFSETQ in the germline V gene. The CDR3 has 16 residues. The CDR3 region is CASRSGLVGSTDTQYF. The CDR3 DNA follows: TGCGCCAGCAGATCCGGGCTAGTGGGTAGCACAGATACGCAGTATTTT.

This clonotype was counted at least ten times. The V call is TRBV5-1, the J call TRBJ1-2; 8 nucleotides match TRBD1. Germline V gene lookup returns CDR1 SGHRS and CDR2 YFSETQ. This CDR3 spans 15 amino acids. J gave up 2 bases and V 4 bases, and 7 bases lay outside the gene matches. The CDR3 protein is CASSPGQASNYGYTF. The CDR3 bases are TGCGCCAGCAGCCCGGGACAGGCTTCAAACTATGGCTACACCTTC.